The rows below give T cell receptor beta chains drawn from one sample of a study of T cells after yellow fever vaccination. TCRdb re-called the 5' RACE reads through MiXCR, storing one row per CDR3 protein. The repertoire holds about 350,000 distinct CDR3 sequences, with 11% as singletons. The source was PBMCs, collected on the day of the first yellow fever vaccination. These receptors all come from a young man who received the YFV17D yellow fever vaccine. CDR3s include the opening cysteine and the closing phenylalanine or tryptophan.

CDR3 protein: CASSTWVNQPQHF; J gene: TRBJ1-5; V gene: TRBV7-2
CDR3 protein: CASSIGGGLYNEQFF; J gene: TRBJ2-1; V gene: TRBV19
CDR3 protein: CASTHERGNYNEQFF; J gene: TRBJ2-1; V gene: TRBV12-3/TRBV12-4
CDR3 protein: CASSILGDSYNEQFF; J gene: TRBJ2-1; V gene: TRBV19
CDR3 protein: CASSLTGDTQPQHF; J gene: TRBJ1-5; V gene: TRBV7-2
CDR3 protein: CASSFIPPVYNEQFF; J gene: TRBJ2-1; V gene: TRBV6-5
CDR3 protein: CASRRGGDTEAFF; J gene: TRBJ1-1; V gene: TRBV5-1
CDR3 protein: CASSQGTGVAGGTDTQYF; J gene: TRBJ2-3; V gene: TRBV4-1
CDR3 protein: CASSVGRQGKAGNTIYF; J gene: TRBJ1-3; V gene: TRBV9
CDR3 protein: CASSQGRAGETQYF; J gene: TRBJ2-5; V gene: TRBV4-2
CDR3 protein: CAISGGGGPNANTGELFF; J gene: TRBJ2-2; V gene: TRBV10-3
CDR3 protein: CASGGQLGSSYNEQFF; J gene: TRBJ2-1; V gene: TRBV28
CDR3 protein: CATSRAQGAGTDTQYF; J gene: TRBJ2-3; V gene: TRBV15
CDR3 protein: CASSLQVGNQPQHF; J gene: TRBJ1-5; V gene: TRBV7-2
CDR3 protein: CASSLLTSNEQFF; J gene: TRBJ2-1; V gene: TRBV7-8
CDR3 protein: CASSLEQESNNEQFF; J gene: TRBJ2-1; V gene: TRBV11-3
CDR3 protein: CASSEGVYTDTQYF; J gene: TRBJ2-3; V gene: TRBV7-2
CDR3 protein: CATSVRLAGGDTQYF; J gene: TRBJ2-3; V gene: TRBV15
CDR3 protein: CASSQGTSARGAQYF; J gene: TRBJ2-5; V gene: TRBV7-9
CDR3 protein: CESKQGQGTAEAFF; J gene: TRBJ1-1; V gene: TRBV27
CDR3 protein: CASSQGPGEAQPQHF; J gene: TRBJ1-5; V gene: TRBV4-1
CDR3 protein: CASSLTGTGGADGYTF; J gene: TRBJ1-2; V gene: TRBV5-1